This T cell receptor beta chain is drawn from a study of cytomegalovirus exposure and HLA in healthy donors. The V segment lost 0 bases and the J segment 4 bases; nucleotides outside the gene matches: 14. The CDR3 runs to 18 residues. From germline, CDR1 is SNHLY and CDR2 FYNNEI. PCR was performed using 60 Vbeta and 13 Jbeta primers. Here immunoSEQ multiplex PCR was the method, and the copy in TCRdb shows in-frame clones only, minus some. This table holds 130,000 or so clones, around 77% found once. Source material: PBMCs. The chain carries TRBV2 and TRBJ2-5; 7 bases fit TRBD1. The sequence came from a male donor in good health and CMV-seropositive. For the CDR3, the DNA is TGTGCCAGCAGTGAAGCGTCACGGGGACAGCTCTTGGGAGAGACCCAGTACTTC. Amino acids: CASSEASRGQLLGETQYF.